A selection of T cell receptor beta chains follows, all from one sample in a study of blood T cells in healthy people across ages. One entry per CDR3 protein, called by TCRdb with MiXCR from the 5' RACE reads. The repertoire holds about 680,000 distinct CDR3 sequences, with more than 40% as singletons. The sample consisted of blood. Receptors originate from a woman between 55 and 75 years old in good health. The CDR3 runs from the conserved cysteine through the conserved F or W. The D gene is left open where the match is weak. The size of a clone is reported for some rows only, either as once, few or many, or as a class for expanded clones.

D gene: .; V gene: TRBV29-1; clone size: .; J gene: TRBJ2-7; CDR3 length: 10; CDR3 DNA: TGCAGCGTGAGCCAGGCGCAGCAGTACTTC; CDR3 protein: CSVSQAQQYF
D gene: TRBD2; V gene: TRBV4-1; clone size: .; J gene: TRBJ2-7; CDR3 length: 16; CDR3 DNA: TGCGCCAGCAGCCACCCGGGACTAGCGGGGAACTACGAGCAGTACTTC; CDR3 protein: CASSHPGLAGNYEQYF
D gene: TRBD2; V gene: TRBV13; clone size: .; J gene: TRBJ2-7; CDR3 length: 15; CDR3 DNA: TGTGCCAGCAGCGTTGGACTAGCGGGAGGCTACGAGCAGTACTTC; CDR3 protein: CASSVGLAGGYEQYF
D gene: .; V gene: TRBV7-2; clone size: .; J gene: TRBJ1-6; CDR3 length: 15; CDR3 DNA: TGTGCCAGCAGCTTAGTGGCGGGGACCGGTTCACCCCTCCACTTT; CDR3 protein: CASSLVAGTGSPLHF
D gene: .; V gene: TRBV6-6; clone size: .; J gene: TRBJ1-1; CDR3 length: 13; CDR3 DNA: TGTGCCAGTGCCCGGGGATCCGACACTGAAGCTTTCTTT; CDR3 protein: CASARGSDTEAFF
D gene: .; V gene: TRBV4-3; clone size: .; J gene: TRBJ2-1; CDR3 length: 14; CDR3 DNA: TGCGCCAGGAGCGATAGCTCGGATTACAATGAGCAGTTCTTC; CDR3 protein: CARSDSSDYNEQFF
D gene: .; V gene: TRBV20-1; clone size: .; J gene: TRBJ2-6; CDR3 length: 13; CDR3 DNA: TGCAGTGCCGACACCGGGACGGCCAACGTCCTGACTTTC; CDR3 protein: CSADTGTANVLTF
D gene: .; V gene: TRBV25-1; clone size: .; J gene: TRBJ2-7; CDR3 length: 13; CDR3 DNA: TGTGCCAGCAGTAGATCTCCGGGGCGCGAGCAGTACTTC; CDR3 protein: CASSRSPGREQYF
D gene: .; V gene: TRBV30; clone size: .; J gene: TRBJ1-4; CDR3 length: 12; CDR3 DNA: TGTGCCTGGAAAGGGGCGGAAGAAAAACTGTTTTTT; CDR3 protein: CAWKGAEEKLFF
D gene: TRBD1; V gene: TRBV12-3/TRBV12-4; clone size: .; J gene: TRBJ2-7; CDR3 length: 15; CDR3 DNA: TGTGCCAGCAGGAAATGGGGGACAGGGGGCTACGAGCAGTACTTC; CDR3 protein: CASRKWGTGGYEQYF
D gene: TRBD2; V gene: TRBV3-1; clone size: .; J gene: TRBJ2-7; CDR3 length: 16; CDR3 DNA: TGTGCCAGCAGCGACCTCGATAGCGGGAGAGTATGCGAGCAGTACTTC; CDR3 protein: CASSDLDSGRVCEQYF
D gene: .; V gene: TRBV12-3/TRBV12-4; clone size: .; J gene: TRBJ2-3; CDR3 length: 12; CDR3 DNA: TGTGCCAGCAACCATCACACAGATACGCAGTATTTT; CDR3 protein: CASNHHTDTQYF
D gene: .; V gene: TRBV7-7; clone size: .; J gene: TRBJ2-1; CDR3 length: 16; CDR3 DNA: TGTGCTAGCAGCTTAGCCGGCGGGACTGCTTTCGATGAGCAGTTCTTC; CDR3 protein: CASSLAGGTAFDEQFF
D gene: TRBD1; V gene: TRBV20-1; clone size: .; J gene: TRBJ2-7; CDR3 length: 13; CDR3 DNA: TGCAGTGCTAGACGGACAGGGTCGGGCGAGCAGTACTTC; CDR3 protein: CSARRTGSGEQYF
D gene: TRBD1; V gene: TRBV29-1; clone size: many; J gene: TRBJ2-4; CDR3 length: 15; CDR3 DNA: TGCAGCGTTGAAGATCCCAGGACAGGGATGGGCATTCAGTACTTC; CDR3 protein: CSVEDPRTGMGIQYF
D gene: .; V gene: TRBV7-2; clone size: .; J gene: TRBJ2-2; CDR3 length: 17; CDR3 DNA: TGTGCCAGCAGCTTATATGGGGGCTTAAAGAACACCGGGGAGCTGTTTTTT; CDR3 protein: CASSLYGGLKNTGELFF
D gene: .; V gene: TRBV7-8; clone size: few; J gene: TRBJ2-5; CDR3 length: 12; CDR3 DNA: TGTGCCAGCAGCCCTGCCCTTGAGACCCAGTACTTC; CDR3 protein: CASSPALETQYF
D gene: .; V gene: TRBV10-3; clone size: .; J gene: TRBJ2-3; CDR3 length: 12; CDR3 DNA: TGTGCCATCAAAAACACGGCAGATACGCAGTATTTT; CDR3 protein: CAIKNTADTQYF
D gene: TRBD2; V gene: TRBV30; clone size: .; J gene: TRBJ2-7; CDR3 length: 15; CDR3 DNA: TGTGCCTGGAGTGTAGGGACTAGCGGGATCTACGAGCAGTACTTC; CDR3 protein: CAWSVGTSGIYEQYF
D gene: TRBD1; V gene: TRBV28; clone size: .; J gene: TRBJ2-7; CDR3 length: 14; CDR3 DNA: TGTGCCAGCAGTCGACAGGGGGTCACCTACGAGCAGTACTTC; CDR3 protein: CASSRQGVTYEQYF
D gene: TRBD2; V gene: TRBV7-2; clone size: many; J gene: TRBJ2-1; CDR3 length: 12; CDR3 DNA: TGTGCCAGCAGCTTAATGGAGACTAGCAAGTTCTTC; CDR3 protein: CASSLMETSKFF
D gene: TRBD2; V gene: TRBV11-1; clone size: many; J gene: TRBJ2-1; CDR3 length: 16; CDR3 DNA: TGTGCCAGCAGCGCCGTGGGACTAGCGGGAGCCCATGAGCAGTTCTTC; CDR3 protein: CASSAVGLAGAHEQFF
D gene: TRBD2; V gene: TRBV20-1; clone size: .; J gene: TRBJ2-5; CDR3 length: 13; CDR3 DNA: TGCAGTGCTAGATCCGGGAGGGATGAGACCCAGTACTTC; CDR3 protein: CSARSGRDETQYF
D gene: .; V gene: TRBV6-4; clone size: .; J gene: TRBJ2-2; CDR3 length: 14; CDR3 DNA: TGTGCCAGCAAGGACACCGAACCGTCCGGGGAGCTGTTTTTT; CDR3 protein: CASKDTEPSGELFF
D gene: .; V gene: TRBV9; clone size: .; J gene: TRBJ1-2; CDR3 length: 14; CDR3 DNA: TGTGCCAGCAGCGTAGGGGGCACCGACTATGGCTACACCTTC; CDR3 protein: CASSVGGTDYGYTF
D gene: TRBD1; V gene: TRBV6-2/TRBV6-3; clone size: .; J gene: TRBJ1-2; CDR3 length: 13; CDR3 DNA: TGTGCCAGCAGTTTCGGGACAGGAAGTGGCTACACCTTC; CDR3 protein: CASSFGTGSGYTF
D gene: .; V gene: TRBV12-3/TRBV12-4; clone size: .; J gene: TRBJ2-3; CDR3 length: 11; CDR3 DNA: TGTGCCAGCCATAGCACAGATACGCAGTATTTT; CDR3 protein: CASHSTDTQYF
D gene: .; V gene: TRBV12-3/TRBV12-4; clone size: .; J gene: TRBJ2-5; CDR3 length: 11; CDR3 DNA: TGTGCCAGCACCCGCGCGGAGACCCAGTACTTC; CDR3 protein: CASTRAETQYF
D gene: .; V gene: TRBV29-1; clone size: many; J gene: TRBJ2-5; CDR3 length: 14; CDR3 DNA: TGCAGCGTTCCAGTCCGGGACAAGACGAGTGAGCAGTACTTC; CDR3 protein: CSVPVRDKTSEQYF
D gene: TRBD2; V gene: TRBV20-1; clone size: .; J gene: TRBJ2-3; CDR3 length: 19; CDR3 DNA: TGCAGTGCTCCCCCCCTGGCGGCTAGCGGGAGGGCTGGAACAGATACGCAGTATTTT; CDR3 protein: CSAPPLAASGRAGTDTQYF
D gene: .; V gene: TRBV5-1; clone size: .; J gene: TRBJ2-7; CDR3 length: 15; CDR3 DNA: TGCGCCAGCAGCTTACTACCCGGACAGAACAATGAGCAGTACTTC; CDR3 protein: CASSLLPGQNNEQYF
D gene: .; V gene: TRBV29-1; clone size: .; J gene: TRBJ1-1; CDR3 length: 12; CDR3 DNA: TGCAGCGTTGAGATTCTAGGGGTTGAAGCTTTCTTT; CDR3 protein: CSVEILGVEAFF
D gene: .; V gene: TRBV9; clone size: .; J gene: TRBJ2-2; CDR3 length: 17; CDR3 DNA: TGTGCCAGCAGCGTAGGTCGCAGCAGAGGGGACACCGGGGAGCTGTTTTTT; CDR3 protein: CASSVGRSRGDTGELFF
D gene: .; V gene: TRBV2; clone size: .; J gene: TRBJ2-7; CDR3 length: 15; CDR3 DNA: TGTGCCAGCAAGGAGTCCCCTGGGACCCCCTACGAGCAGTACTTC; CDR3 protein: CASKESPGTPYEQYF
D gene: .; V gene: TRBV20-1; clone size: few; J gene: TRBJ2-5; CDR3 length: 14; CDR3 DNA: TGCAGTGCTAGTCCGGGGGTGCTCCAAGAGACCCAGTACTTC; CDR3 protein: CSASPGVLQETQYF
D gene: TRBD2; V gene: TRBV7-2; clone size: .; J gene: TRBJ2-1; CDR3 length: 14; CDR3 DNA: TGTGCCAGCAGCTTAGATCTAGCGGAAGAGACCCAGTTCTTC; CDR3 protein: CASSLDLAEETQFF
D gene: TRBD2; V gene: TRBV5-1; clone size: .; J gene: TRBJ2-3; CDR3 length: 14; CDR3 DNA: TGCACCAGCAGCGGTGGACTAGCATTAGATACGCAGTATTTT; CDR3 protein: CTSSGGLALDTQYF
D gene: .; V gene: TRBV5-1; clone size: .; J gene: TRBJ2-7; CDR3 length: 15; CDR3 DNA: TGCGCCAGCAGTTGGACCCCCGCACAGGGATACGAGCAGTACTTC; CDR3 protein: CASSWTPAQGYEQYF
D gene: .; V gene: TRBV7-2; clone size: .; J gene: TRBJ1-5; CDR3 length: 13; CDR3 DNA: TGTGCCAGCAGCTTAGGACAGTGGGAGCCCCAGCATTTT; CDR3 protein: CASSLGQWEPQHF
D gene: .; V gene: TRBV7-2; clone size: .; J gene: TRBJ2-1; CDR3 length: 15; CDR3 DNA: TGTGCCAGCAACTTCCGGCGAGGGAATATGAATGAGCAGTTCTTC; CDR3 protein: CASNFRRGNMNEQFF
D gene: .; V gene: TRBV20-1; clone size: few; J gene: TRBJ1-4; CDR3 length: 15; CDR3 DNA: TGCAGTGCCCGACTGGGTATTGCAACTAATGAAAAACTGTTTTTT; CDR3 protein: CSARLGIATNEKLFF
D gene: TRBD2; V gene: TRBV20-1; clone size: .; J gene: TRBJ2-1; CDR3 length: 15; CDR3 DNA: TGCAGTGCTAGAGACGGCGGGAGGGCCTCTGAGGAGCAGTTCTTC; CDR3 protein: CSARDGGRASEEQFF
D gene: .; V gene: TRBV5-1; clone size: .; J gene: TRBJ2-1; CDR3 length: 15; CDR3 DNA: TGCGCCAGCAGCTTTAGTAGGGACCGCTACAATGAGCAGTTCTTC; CDR3 protein: CASSFSRDRYNEQFF
D gene: TRBD1; V gene: TRBV28; clone size: few; J gene: TRBJ2-1; CDR3 length: 15; CDR3 DNA: TGTGCCAGCAGCCCCGGGACAGGGGGCAACAATGAGCAGTTCTTC; CDR3 protein: CASSPGTGGNNEQFF
D gene: TRBD2; V gene: TRBV7-2; clone size: many; J gene: TRBJ2-7; CDR3 length: 16; CDR3 DNA: TGTGCCAGCAGCCCCTGGACTAGCGGGAGCTCCTACGAGCAGTACTTC; CDR3 protein: CASSPWTSGSSYEQYF
D gene: .; V gene: TRBV7-2; clone size: few; J gene: TRBJ2-7; CDR3 length: 13; CDR3 DNA: TGTGCCAGCAGCTTAAAGTCAGTATACGAGCAGTACTTC; CDR3 protein: CASSLKSVYEQYF
D gene: .; V gene: TRBV29-1; clone size: .; J gene: TRBJ1-2; CDR3 length: 12; CDR3 DNA: TGCAGCGTTGAGGGGAGTTCTTATGGCCACACCTTC; CDR3 protein: CSVEGSSYGHTF
D gene: .; V gene: TRBV20-1; clone size: .; J gene: TRBJ2-1; CDR3 length: 11; CDR3 DNA: TGCAGTGCTAGGAGTCCCCCTGAGCAGTTCTTC; CDR3 protein: CSARSPPEQFF
D gene: .; V gene: TRBV29-1; clone size: .; J gene: TRBJ1-2; CDR3 length: 18; CDR3 DNA: TGCAGCGTTGAACCCTCAGTCCCCTATCTACTATCTAACTATGGCTACACCTTC; CDR3 protein: CSVEPSVPYLLSNYGYTF